One and the same sample provided the 28 T cell receptor beta chains below, sequenced in a study of blood T cell repertoires in COVID-19. TCRdb keeps only in-frame clones here, not all; method: immunoSEQ multiplex PCR. The sample contains around 280,000 clones, approximately 83% of which appear only once. Sequenced input: peripheral blood. The receptors were sampled from a woman in her twenties or thirties who had recovered from COVID-19.

This chain links TRBV19 with TRBJ1-4; tentatively, D is TRBD1 (6 bases). Per germline, CDR1 LNHDA and CDR2 SQIVND (reference sequence). Trimming cost V 7 bases and J 3 bases, with 18 bases left between them. The CDR3 is made up of 16 amino acids. CDR3 nucleotides: TGTGCCAGTAACCACCCCAGGGGCCAAGCTAATGAAAAACTGTTTTTT. This gives the protein CASNHPRGQANEKLFF.

Comment on this clone: Other nucleotide sequences in the sample specify the same CDR3. This chain uses TRBV9 with TRBJ2-5, with 11 bases lining up with TRBD2. V trimming: 2 bases; J trimming: 4 bases; junction bases outside the gene matches: 1. Germline CDR1 SGDLS, CDR2 YYNGEE. The CDR3 consists of 14 residues. The CDR3 DNA is TGTGCCAGCAGCGTCGGACTAGCGGGAGAGACCCAGTACTTC. It codes for CASSVGLAGETQYF. Filled out from reference TRBV9 and TRBJ2-5, the complete variable domain reads DSGVTQTPKHLITATGQRVTLRCSPRSGDLSVYWYQQSLDQGLQFLIQYYNGEERAKGNILERFSAQQFPDLHSELNLSSLELGDSALYFCASSVGLAGETQYFGPGTRLLVL.

The rearrangement uses TRBV5-8 and TRBJ1-5; a possible D gene is TRBD1 (5 bases). V was trimmed by 2 bases and J by 7 bases, leaving 19 bases between them. The CDR3 is 16 amino acids. Per germline, CDR1 SGHTS and CDR2 YDEGEE. The CDR3, as DNA: TGTGCCAGCAGCTTTTCGGGCAGGGCTAGTAAACAGCCCCAGCATTTT. Its translation: CASSFSGRASKQPQHF.

The CDR3 nucleotides read TGCGCCAGCAGCTTGGAATCAGCGGCGGGCGAGCAGTACTTC. It yields the protein CASSLESAAGEQYF. J is TRBJ2-7 and V is TRBV5-1; D may be TRBD2 (5 bases). The germline V and J ends were trimmed by 0 bases and 6 bases, with 13 bases remaining between them. The CDR3 runs to 14 residues. Germline CDR1 reads SGHRS; CDR2 reads YFSETQ. Full variable domain (rest looked up from reference TRBV5-1 and TRBJ2-7): KAGVTQTPRYLIKTRGQQVTLSCSPISGHRSVSWYQQTPGQGLQFLFEYFSETQRNKGNFPGRFSGRQFSNSRSEMNVSTLELGDSALYLCASSLESAAGEQYFGPGTRLTVT.

The chain uses TRBV28 and TRBJ1-1; 7 nucleotides line up with TRBD1. CDR3 length: 12 residues. Germline assignment: CDR1 MDHEN and CDR2 SYDVKM. Unmatched junction bases numbered 4, after V lost 5 bases and J lost 7 bases. DNA of the CDR3: TGTGCCAGCAGTCCCGGGACAGTTGAAGCTTTCTTT. It yields the protein CASSPGTVEAFF.

The rearrangement links TRBV7-2 to TRBJ2-7; D possibly corresponds to TRBD2 (6 bases). The CDR3 is made up of 15 amino acids. In germline, CDR1 is SGHTA, CDR2 FQGNSA. V gave up 5 bases and J gave up 7 bases, with 21 bases separating them. The CDR3 nucleotides read TGTGCCAGCAGCCCGGACTACCCCCTGGGAAGTGAGCAGTACTTC. Its protein product is CASSPDYPLGSEQYF.

The chain has TRBV7-2 and TRBJ1-1; D perhaps matches TRBD1 (6 bases). This CDR3 spans 15 amino acids. The V end lost 5 bases, the J end lost 6 bases, and 19 bases lay between the germline ends. Germline CDR1 reads SGHTA; CDR2 reads FQGNSA. CDR3 nucleotides: TGTGCCAGCAGCCTGTTTGGGGGCGGGGGGTCTGAAGCTTTCTTT. It specifies CASSLFGGGGSEAFF.

This clone has just a few counts. V gene TRBV12-3 or TRBV12-4 combines with J gene TRBJ1-2; tentatively, D is TRBD1 (6 bases). The CDR3 covers 12 residues. Trimming took off 5 bases at V and 6 bases at J, with 10 bases between the two ends. This chain's CDR3 is CASSSGGHGYTF. The DNA for the CDR3 is TGTGCCAGCAGTAGTGGGGGCCATGGCTACACCTTC.

The genes are TRBV7-9 and TRBJ2-7; D is uncertain. CDR1 and CDR2 (germline): SEHNR, FQNEAQ (reference sequence). Trimming took 3 bases from V and 0 from J, leaving 12 bases between them. The CDR3 totals 15 residues. The CDR3 loop is CASSFSETLSYEQYF. In DNA, the CDR3 is TGTGCCAGCAGCTTTAGTGAGACACTCTCCTACGAGCAGTACTTC. The variable domain in full, with the rest retrieved from reference TRBV7-9 and TRBJ2-7, is DTGVSQNPRHKITKRGQNVTFRCDPISEHNRLYWYRQTLGQGPEFLTYFQNEAQLEKSRLLSDRFSAERPKGSFSTLEIQRTEQGDSAMYLCASSFSETLSYEQYFGPGTRLTVT.

The chain carries TRBV28 and TRBJ2-5, with 12 bases matching TRBD1. Unmatched junction bases numbered 17, after V lost 5 bases and J lost 7 bases. From germline, CDR1 is MDHEN and CDR2 SYDVKM. CDR3 length: 18 amino acids. The CDR3: CASSRTGTGGDKERTQYF. As DNA, the CDR3 is TGTGCCAGCAGTCGAACCGGGACAGGGGGCGATAAAGAGAGGACCCAGTACTTC.

This sequence joins TRBV23-1 and TRBJ2-1; 9 nucleotides align to TRBD2. TRBV23-1 carries the ORF label, with uncertain function. The CDR3 runs to 16 residues. The V gene end was trimmed by 0 bases and the J gene end by 7 bases; junction bases not matched to a gene: 7. This CDR3 reads CASSQSETSGTNEQFF. The DNA for the CDR3 is TGCGCCAGCAGTCAATCTGAGACTAGCGGCACAAATGAGCAGTTCTTC.

This chain uses TRBV4-1 with TRBJ2-1; D remains unclear. The CDR3 consists of 14 residues. Trimming shortened V by 1 base and J by 9 bases, and 13 bases separated the two germline ends. The germline gives CDR1 MGHRA, CDR2 YSYEKL. The DNA for the CDR3 is TGCGCCAGCAGCCAAGCTGCGTCTCCGGGTGAGCAGTTCTTC. Its translation is CASSQAASPGEQFF.

This chain connects TRBV24-1 to TRBJ1-2; unclear D gene. Germline-derived CDR1 and CDR2 are KGHDR and SFDVKD. Trimming shortened V by 3 bases and J by 6 bases, and 13 bases separated the two germline ends. This CDR3 is 14 amino acids long. The DNA of the CDR3 is TGTGCCACCAGTGATCCCCCCGACTGGGATGGCTACACCTTC. Its protein product is CATSDPPDWDGYTF.

The chain combines TRBV3-1 (or the pseudogene TRBV3-2) with TRBJ1-3; weak D call: TRBD1 (6 bases). Trimming pared 4 bases from V and 5 bases from J, leaving 12 bases between. The germline V gene encodes CDR1 LGHDT and CDR2 YNNKEL (reference sequence). CDR3 length equals 14 residues. CDR3 loop: CASSLSTGRNTIYF. Written as DNA, the CDR3 is TGTGCCAGCAGCCTCTCGACAGGCCGAAACACCATATATTTT.

The V and J genes are TRBV5-5 and TRBJ2-7, with 7 nucleotides matching TRBD1. Germline CDR1 and CDR2: SGHKS and YYEKEE (reference sequence). The CDR3 sequence is 16 residues long. V lost 1 base, J lost 6 bases, and 13 bases stayed unmatched. In DNA, the CDR3 is TGTGCCAGCAGCTTGCCGGGACAGTTAAACAAGCGCGAGCAGTACTTC. Translated, it gives CASSLPGQLNKREQYF.

The CDR3 DNA follows: TGTGCCAGCAGCTTACTTCTACCGAGCACAGATACGCAGTATTTT. Protein product: CASSLLLPSTDTQYF. J is TRBJ2-3 and V is TRBV7-9; D not resolved. The V and J ends lost 2 bases and 0 bases respectively, with 9 bases between them. Looked up from germline, CDR1 is SEHNR and CDR2 is FQNEAQ (reference sequence). CDR3 length: 15 residues.

V usage is TRBV7-6 and J usage is TRBJ2-7; the match to TRBD1 covers 8 bases. This CDR3 comprises 15 residues. The ends lost 4 bases at V and 1 base at J; junction bases unmatched: 6. Germline loops: CDR1 SGHVS, CDR2 FNYEAQ. CDR3 in amino acids: CASSSSTGASYEQYF. DNA of the CDR3: TGTGCCAGCAGCTCTTCGACAGGGGCATCCTACGAGCAGTACTTC.

V is TRBV2 and J is TRBJ2-7, with D unresolved. V shed 6 bases and J shed 9 bases, with 12 bases lying between them. CDR1 SNHLY and CDR2 FYNNEI come from the germline V gene. The CDR3 is made up of 11 amino acids. The CDR3 loop reads CASSKDSGQYF. In DNA form, the CDR3 reads TGTGCCAGCAGCAAAGACTCCGGGCAGTACTTC.

This clone was detected a few times. CDR3 in amino acids: CASSSGDTGELFF. The CDR3 DNA reads TGTGCCAGCAGTTCAGGGGACACCGGGGAGCTGTTTTTT. This chain links TRBV6-2 or TRBV6-3 with TRBJ2-2, with D possibly TRBD1 on 6 matching bases. CDR1 and CDR2 from the germline V gene are MNHEY and SVGEGT. The CDR3 is 13 residues long. Trimming shortened V by 4 bases and J by 3 bases, and 6 bases separated the two germline ends.

This CDR3 reads CASSAGVGNIQYF. CDR3 nucleotide sequence: TGTGCCAGTAGTGCGGGGGTGGGAAACATTCAGTACTTC. The chain couples TRBV19 to TRBJ2-4; 7 nucleotides agree with TRBD2. CDR1 is LNHDA and CDR2 is SQIVND in the germline V gene (reference sequence). This CDR3 region has 13 residues. V lost 5 bases to trimming and J lost 6 bases; unmatched junction nucleotides: 4.

The chain combines TRBV5-6 with TRBJ1-1; weak D call: TRBD1 (6 bases). CDR3 length: 14 residues. Germline V gene lookup returns CDR1 SGHDT and CDR2 YYEEEE. V lost 4 bases, J lost 1 base, and 11 bases lay in between. CDR3 in amino acids: CASSMGARNTEAFF. In DNA, the CDR3 is TGTGCCAGCAGCATGGGGGCCCGGAACACTGAAGCTTTCTTT.

The chain is built from TRBV6-1 and TRBJ2-4, with 8 bases identical to TRBD1. V was clipped by 6 bases and J by 3 bases; unmatched bases: 7. Germline V lookup: CDR1 MNHNS, CDR2 SASEGT. The length of the CDR3 is 15 residues. The CDR3 loop is CASRQGVQGKNIQYF. In DNA, the CDR3 is TGTGCCAGCAGACAGGGGGTCCAGGGCAAAAACATTCAGTACTTC.

This chain joins TRBV2 and TRBJ1-2; D remains unclear. Germline V gene data show CDR1 as SNHLY and CDR2 as FYNNEI. Deletions cut 0 bases from V and 4 bases from J, with 6 bases between. This CDR3 is built from 13 residues. CDR3: CASSEATSYGYTF. The CDR3 DNA sequence: TGTGCCAGCAGTGAAGCCACAAGCTATGGCTACACCTTC.

The chain links TRBV5-1 to TRBJ1-6; tentative D call: TRBD1 (5 bases). The CDR3 is 15 residues long. Looked up from germline, CDR1 is SGHRS and CDR2 is YFSETQ. Trimming pared 4 bases from V and 10 bases from J, leaving 18 bases between. The CDR3 sequence: CASSEGHGVGSPLHF. CDR3 nucleotide sequence: TGCGCCAGCAGCGAAGGACATGGGGTAGGATCACCCCTCCACTTT.

The rearrangement uses TRBV28 and TRBJ2-2; 7 bases fit TRBD2. The CDR3 runs 16 residues. With 2 bases clipped from V and 1 base from J, the junction kept 4 bases outside the gene matches. Germline CDR1 reads MDHEN; CDR2 reads SYDVKM. The CDR3, as DNA: TGTGCCAGCAGTTTAAGGCTAGCGGAGAACACCGGGGAGCTGTTTTTT. Encoded protein: CASSLRLAENTGELFF.

The chain is built from TRBV2 and TRBJ1-5; TRBD1 agrees at 11 bases. Germline CDR1 is SNHLY and CDR2 is FYNNEI. The CDR3 is 14 residues long. V lost 11 bases and J lost 6; bases outside the gene matches: 9. The CDR3 region has the DNA TGTGCCGGTTCCGGGACAGGGGGAGTTCAGCCCCAGCATTTT. Its translation: CAGSGTGGVQPQHF.

This rearrangement joins TRBV11-2 to TRBJ2-1; D is undetermined. Germline CDR1 is SGHAT and CDR2 is FQNNGV. CDR3 length: 14 amino acids. V was clipped by 1 base and J by 3 bases, with 7 bases between them. The CDR3 DNA is TGTGCCAGCAGCTTAGGGGCTTACTACAATGAGCAGTTCTTC. Translation gives CASSLGAYYNEQFF.

Note on this clone: This sample also contains other DNA sequences that code for the same CDR3. The chain joins TRBV9 to TRBJ2-3, with TRBD2 matching 9 bases. Germline V gives CDR1 SGDLS, CDR2 YYNGEE. The junction had 1 base not matched to a gene; V was cut back by 0 bases and J by 2 bases. This CDR3 spans 15 amino acids. The CDR3 bases are TGTGCCAGCAGCGTAGGCGGGGGGGACACAGATACGCAGTATTTT. This codes for CASSVGGGDTDTQYF.